The TCR beta chain described here comes from a study of radiotherapy plus CTLA-4 blockade in lung cancer. Deletions cut 8 bases from V and 5 bases from J, with 19 bases between. The CDR3 contains 14 residues. Germline CDR1 is SGHVS and CDR2 is FQNEAQ. Measured with immunoSEQ multiplex PCR; TCRdb has only the in-frame clones, and not every one. The profile covers approximately 65,000 clones, with 77% appearing a single time and 4% to 5% taken by the ten largest. Sequenced here: peripheral blood, sampled from a patient treated with radiotherapy plus ipilimumab. The sequence came from a human donor with non-small cell lung cancer who had a complete response to radiotherapy plus ipilimumab. V and J are TRBV7-8 and TRBJ2-7; tentative D call: TRBD2 (6 bases). The CDR3 here is CASVPLASMDEQYF. The CDR3 DNA reads TGTGCCAGCGTCCCCCTAGCGTCGATGGACGAGCAGTACTTC.